The T cell receptor beta chain described here comes from a study of OX40 agonist ivuxolimab in advanced cancers. Study at large: Participants averaged approximately 65 years of age (range roughly 23 to 90) and were roughly 80% male. Study results and caveats: Antigens targeted by the expanded peripheral T cells were not determined. Both blood CD4+ and CD8+ T cells showed clonal growth by week 6 at 0.1 to 3.0 mg/kg.

Clones were sequenced by immunoSEQ multiplex PCR, and TCRdb holds only the in-frame ones, with some missing. This table has about 52,000 clones, less than 90% appearing once. Deletions cut 3 bases from V and 9 bases from J, with 11 bases between. This CDR3 contains 12 residues. Germline loops: CDR1 SEHNR, CDR2 FQNEAQ (reference sequence). In regard to this clone: Its antigen is not known.

This TCR derives from an adult with an advanced solid tumor such as melanoma, head and neck, liver or kidney cancer. The chain combines TRBV7-9 with TRBJ1-1; D gene unclear. Sequencing used CD4+ or CD8+ T cells sorted from blood, obtained in a trial of the OX40 agonist ivuxolimab. This CDR3 is CASSLTGSKAFF. The CDR3 region has the DNA TGTGCCAGCAGCTTGACGGGGAGCAAAGCTTTCTTT. Full variable domain (missing parts from reference TRBV7-9 and TRBJ1-1): DTGVSQNPRHKITKRGQNVTFRCDPISEHNRLYWYRQTLGQGPEFLTYFQNEAQLEKSRLLSDRFSAERPKGSFSTLEIQRTEQGDSAMYLCASSLTGSKAFFGQGTRLTVV.